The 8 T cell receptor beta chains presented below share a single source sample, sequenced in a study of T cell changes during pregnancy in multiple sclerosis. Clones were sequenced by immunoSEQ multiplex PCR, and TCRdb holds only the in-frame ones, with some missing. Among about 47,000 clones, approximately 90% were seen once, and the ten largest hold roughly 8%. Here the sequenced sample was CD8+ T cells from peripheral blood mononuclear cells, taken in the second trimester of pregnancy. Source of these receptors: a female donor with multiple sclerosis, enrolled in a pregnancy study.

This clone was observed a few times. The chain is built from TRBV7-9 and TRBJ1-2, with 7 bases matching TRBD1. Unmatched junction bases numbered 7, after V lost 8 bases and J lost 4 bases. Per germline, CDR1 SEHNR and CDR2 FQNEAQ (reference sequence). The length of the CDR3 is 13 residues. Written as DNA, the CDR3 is TGTGCCAGCGAGGCTGGACAGGCCTATGGCTACACCTTC. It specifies CASEAGQAYGYTF.

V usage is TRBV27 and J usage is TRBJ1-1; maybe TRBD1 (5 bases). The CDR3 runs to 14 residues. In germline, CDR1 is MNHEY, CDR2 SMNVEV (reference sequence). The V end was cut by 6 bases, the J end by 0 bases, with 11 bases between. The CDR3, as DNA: TGTGCCAGCAGAGACAGCCTCATGAACACTGAAGCTTTCTTT. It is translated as CASRDSLMNTEAFF.

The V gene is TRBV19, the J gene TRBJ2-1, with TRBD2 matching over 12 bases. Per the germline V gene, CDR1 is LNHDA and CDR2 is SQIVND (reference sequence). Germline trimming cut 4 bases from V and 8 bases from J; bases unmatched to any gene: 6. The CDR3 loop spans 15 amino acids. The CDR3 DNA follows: TGTGCCAGTAGTACCCTAGCGGGGGGGTGGGATGAGCAGTTCTTC. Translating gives CASSTLAGGWDEQFF. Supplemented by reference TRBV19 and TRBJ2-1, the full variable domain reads DGGITQSPKYLFRKEGQNVTLSCEQNLNHDAMYWYRQDPGQGLRLIYYSQIVNDFQKGDIAEGYSVSREKKESFPLTVTSAQKNPTAFYLCASSTLAGGWDEQFFGPGTRLTVL.

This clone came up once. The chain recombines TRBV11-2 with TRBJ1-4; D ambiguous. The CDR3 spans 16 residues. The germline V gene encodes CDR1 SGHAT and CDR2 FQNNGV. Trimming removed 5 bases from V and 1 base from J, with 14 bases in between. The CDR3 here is CASSSPDGVTNEKLFF. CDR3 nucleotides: TGTGCCAGCAGCAGCCCAGATGGAGTAACTAATGAAAAACTGTTTTTT.

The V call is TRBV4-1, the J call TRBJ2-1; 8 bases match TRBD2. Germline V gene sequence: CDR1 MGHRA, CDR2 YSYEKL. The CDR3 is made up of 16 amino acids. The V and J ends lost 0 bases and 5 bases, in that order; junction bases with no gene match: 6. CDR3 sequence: CASSQDGSGADNEQFF. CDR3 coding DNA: TGCGCCAGCAGCCAAGATGGTAGCGGGGCGGACAATGAGCAGTTCTTC.

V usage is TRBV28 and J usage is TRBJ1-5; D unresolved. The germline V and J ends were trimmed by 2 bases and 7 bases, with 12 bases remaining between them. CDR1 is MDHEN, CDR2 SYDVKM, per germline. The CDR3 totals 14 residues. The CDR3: CASSLREGWQPQHF. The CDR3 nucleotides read TGTGCCAGCAGTTTACGGGAGGGATGGCAGCCCCAGCATTTT.

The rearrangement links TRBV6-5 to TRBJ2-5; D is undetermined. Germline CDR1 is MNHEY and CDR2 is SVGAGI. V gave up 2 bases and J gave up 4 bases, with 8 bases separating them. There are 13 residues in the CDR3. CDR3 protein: CASSYAGTETQYF. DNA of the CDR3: TGTGCCAGCAGTTACGCAGGTACAGAGACCCAGTACTTC.

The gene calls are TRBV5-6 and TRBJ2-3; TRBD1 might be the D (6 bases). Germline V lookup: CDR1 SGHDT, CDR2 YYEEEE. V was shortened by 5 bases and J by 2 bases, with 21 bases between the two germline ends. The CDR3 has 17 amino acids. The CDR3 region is CASRYAPGDRATDTQYF. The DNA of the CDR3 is TGTGCCAGCAGATATGCTCCAGGGGATCGAGCCACAGATACGCAGTATTTT.